This TCR beta chain was sequenced during a study of blood T cell repertoires in COVID-19. Repertoires were generated with immunoSEQ multiplex PCR, while TCRdb's copy carries only in-frame clones and drops some. The profile shows more than 200,000 clones, roughly 91% of them singletons. This CDR3 is 15 amino acids long. The germline CDR1 and CDR2 sequences are SGHNT and YYREEE (reference sequence). V trimming: 2 bases; J trimming: 1 base; junction bases outside the gene matches: 2. The rearrangement links TRBV5-4 to TRBJ2-2; 7 bases fit TRBD2. This receptor was identified in a young man in a cohort exposed to, infected with or recovered from COVID-19 (not recorded which). Sequencing was carried out using PBMCs or T cells enriched from blood (not recorded which). In DNA, the CDR3 is TGTGCCAGCAGCTTCCCGGGAGGGAACACCGGGGAGCTGTTTTTT. Amino acids: CASSFPGGNTGELFF. Together with reference TRBV5-4 and TRBJ2-2, the CDR3 gives the full variable domain: ETGVTQSPTHLIKTRGQQVTLRCSSQSGHNTVSWYQQALGQGPQFIFQYYREEENGRGNFPPRFSGLQFPNYSSELNVNALELDDSALYLCASSFPGGNTGELFFGEGSRLTVL.